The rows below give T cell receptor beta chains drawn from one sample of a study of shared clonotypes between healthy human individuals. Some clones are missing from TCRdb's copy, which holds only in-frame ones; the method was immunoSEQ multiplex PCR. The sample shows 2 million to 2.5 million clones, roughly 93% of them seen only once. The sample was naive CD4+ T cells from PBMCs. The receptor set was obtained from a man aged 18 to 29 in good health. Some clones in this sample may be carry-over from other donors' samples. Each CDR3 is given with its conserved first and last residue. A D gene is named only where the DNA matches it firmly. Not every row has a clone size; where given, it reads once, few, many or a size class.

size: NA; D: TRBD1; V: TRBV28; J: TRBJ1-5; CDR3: CASSLIATGVQPQHF; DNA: TGTGCCAGCAGTTTAATAGCAACAGGGGTTCAGCCCCAGCATTTT
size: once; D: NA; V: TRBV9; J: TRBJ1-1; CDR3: CASSVDPQTSYTEAFF; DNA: TGTGCCAGCAGCGTAGACCCCCAGACATCTTACACTGAAGCTTTCTTT
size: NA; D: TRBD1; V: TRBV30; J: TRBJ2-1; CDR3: CAWDRGVGYNEQFF; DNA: TGTGCCTGGGACAGGGGGGTAGGCTACAATGAGCAGTTCTTC
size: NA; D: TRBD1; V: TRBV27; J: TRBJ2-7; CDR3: CASSSRTGHSEQYF; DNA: TGTGCCAGCAGTTCCCGGACAGGGCATTCCGAGCAGTACTTC
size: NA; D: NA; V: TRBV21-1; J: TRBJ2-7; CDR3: CASSKRTGTAPEYF; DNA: TGTGCCAGCAGCAAAAGGACCGGGACTGCGCCGGAGTACTTC
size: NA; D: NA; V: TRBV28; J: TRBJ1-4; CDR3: CASSLLGGRGTNEKLFF; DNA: TGTGCCAGCAGTTTATTAGGGGGGCGGGGAACTAATGAAAAACTGTTTTTT
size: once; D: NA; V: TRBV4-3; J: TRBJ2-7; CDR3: CASSQEGTDSYEQYF; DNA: TGCGCCAGCAGCCAGGAGGGGACAGACTCCTACGAGCAGTACTTC
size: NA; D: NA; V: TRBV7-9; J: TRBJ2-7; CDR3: CASSLDRQNPYEQYF; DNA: TGTGCCAGCAGCTTAGACAGACAGAACCCCTACGAGCAGTACTTC
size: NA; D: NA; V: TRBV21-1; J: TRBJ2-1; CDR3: CASRVGGSYNEQFF; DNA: TGTGCCAGCAGGGTCGGGGGCTCCTACAATGAGCAGTTCTTC
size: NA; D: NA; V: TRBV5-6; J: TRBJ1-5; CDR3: CASSLTGTNQPQHF; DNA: TGTGCCAGCAGCTTGACAGGGACAAATCAGCCCCAGCATTTT
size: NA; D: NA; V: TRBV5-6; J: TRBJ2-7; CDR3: CASSLGAGTVNRNQQYF; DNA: TGTGCCAGCAGCTTGGGGGCAGGAACGGTAAATCGGAACCAGCAGTACTTC
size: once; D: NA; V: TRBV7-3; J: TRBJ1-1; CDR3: CASSLQPNTEAFF; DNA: TGTGCCAGCAGCTTACAGCCGAACACTGAAGCTTTCTTT
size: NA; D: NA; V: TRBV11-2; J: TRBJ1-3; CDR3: CASSPYADGRGRGNTIYF; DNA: TGTGCCAGCAGCCCCTATGCGGACGGGCGAGGTCGGGGAAACACCATATATTTT
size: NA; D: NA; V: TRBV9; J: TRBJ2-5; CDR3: CASSVGRVGETQYF; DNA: TGTGCCAGCAGCGTAGGCAGAGTTGGAGAGACCCAGTACTTC
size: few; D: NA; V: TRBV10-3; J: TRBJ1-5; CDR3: CAIASGAQPQHF; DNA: TGTGCCATAGCTTCGGGTGCTCAGCCCCAGCATTTT
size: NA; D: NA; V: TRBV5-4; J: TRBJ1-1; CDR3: CASSLGRTEAFF; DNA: TGTGCCAGCAGCTTAGGTAGGACTGAAGCTTTCTTT
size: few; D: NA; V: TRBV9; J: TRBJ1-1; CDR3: CASSRSPGYTEAFF; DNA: TGTGCCAGCAGCCGCTCGCCAGGATACACTGAAGCTTTCTTT
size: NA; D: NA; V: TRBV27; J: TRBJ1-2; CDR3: CASKVTGNYGYTF; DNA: TGTGCCAGCAAGGTAACAGGGAACTATGGCTACACCTTC
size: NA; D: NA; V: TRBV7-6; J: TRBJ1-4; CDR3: CASSLGGSGGTNEKLFF; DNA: TGTGCCAGCAGCTTAGGGGGATCCGGAGGAACTAATGAAAAACTGTTTTTT
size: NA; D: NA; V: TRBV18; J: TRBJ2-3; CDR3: CASSPQGKSTDTQYF; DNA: TGTGCCAGCTCACCACAGGGAAAGAGCACAGATACGCAGTATTTT
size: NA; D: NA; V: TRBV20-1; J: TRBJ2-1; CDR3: CSAGNNEQFF; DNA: TGCAGTGCTGGGAACAATGAGCAGTTCTTC
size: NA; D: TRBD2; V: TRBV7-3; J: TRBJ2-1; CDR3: CASSLVGTSGSYEQFF; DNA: TGTGCCAGCAGCTTAGTGGGGACTAGCGGGAGTTATGAGCAGTTCTTC
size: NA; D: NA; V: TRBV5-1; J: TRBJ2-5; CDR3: CASSLGPTGQETQYF; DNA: TGCGCCAGCAGCCTGGGGCCGACAGGCCAAGAGACCCAGTACTTC
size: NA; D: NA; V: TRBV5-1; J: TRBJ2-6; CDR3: CASSLGSTASGANVLTF; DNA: TGCGCCAGCAGCTTGGGTTCCACCGCCTCTGGGGCCAACGTCCTGACTTTC
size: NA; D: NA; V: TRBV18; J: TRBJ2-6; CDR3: CASSPLLPPGANVLTF; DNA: TGTGCCAGCTCACCGTTGTTGCCCCCTGGGGCCAACGTCCTGACTTTC
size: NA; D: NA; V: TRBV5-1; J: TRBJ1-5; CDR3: CASSLEPVAGQPQHF; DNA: TGCGCCAGCAGCTTGGAACCGGTAGCTGGTCAGCCCCAGCATTTT
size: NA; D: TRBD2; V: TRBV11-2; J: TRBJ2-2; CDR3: CASRPVGGRAGTGELFF; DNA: TGTGCCAGCAGACCCGTGGGCGGGAGGGCCGGCACCGGGGAGCTGTTTTTT
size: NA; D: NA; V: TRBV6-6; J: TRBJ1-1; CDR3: CASSSDSYTEAFF; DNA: TGTGCCAGCAGTTCCGACTCGTACACTGAAGCTTTCTTT
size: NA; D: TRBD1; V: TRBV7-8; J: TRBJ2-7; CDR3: CASSLADRVIYEQYF; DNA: TGTGCCAGCAGCTTGGCTGACAGGGTAATTTACGAGCAGTACTTC
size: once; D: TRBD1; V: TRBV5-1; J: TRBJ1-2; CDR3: CASSVDRENYGYTF; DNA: TGCGCCAGCAGCGTGGACAGGGAGAACTATGGCTACACCTTC
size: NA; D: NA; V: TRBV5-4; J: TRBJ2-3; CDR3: CASSSQTQGDTQYF; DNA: TGTGCCAGCAGCTCACAGACCCAGGGGGATACGCAGTATTTT
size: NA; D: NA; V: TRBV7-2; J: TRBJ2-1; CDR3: CASSPAVTMHYNEQFF; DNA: TGTGCCAGCAGTCCCGCAGTTACCATGCACTACAATGAGCAGTTCTTC
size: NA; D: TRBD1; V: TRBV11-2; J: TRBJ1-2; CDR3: CASSPTTGYYGYTF; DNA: TGTGCCAGCAGTCCTACGACAGGGTACTATGGCTACACCTTC
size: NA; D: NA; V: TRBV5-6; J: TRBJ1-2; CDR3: CASSPGRGYGYTF; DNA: TGTGCCAGCAGCCCCGGACGGGGCTATGGCTACACCTTC
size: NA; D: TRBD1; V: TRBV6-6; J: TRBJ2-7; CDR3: CASRGWAQGSYEQYF; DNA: TGTGCCAGCAGGGGCTGGGCACAGGGGTCCTACGAGCAGTACTTC
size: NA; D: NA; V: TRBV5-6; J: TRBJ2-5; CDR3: CASTDNGVLQETQYF; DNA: TGTGCCAGCACCGATAACGGGGTACTCCAAGAGACCCAGTACTTC
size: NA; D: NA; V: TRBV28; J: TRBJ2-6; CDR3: CASSSPWGGGSGANVLTF; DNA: TGTGCCAGCAGTTCCCCATGGGGGGGCGGCTCTGGGGCCAACGTCCTGACTTTC